Below, 10 T cell receptor beta chains from the same sample are listed, as sequenced in a study of T cells in Graves' hyperthyroidism and ophthalmopathy. It was RNA transcripts that yielded the amplified TCR beta CDR3 regions. The HTBI primer set served for first-round RT-PCR of the TCR CDR3. TCRdb independently ran MiXCR on the multiplex PCR reads; one entry per CDR3 protein. The data show fewer than 500,000 distinct CDR3 sequences, with about 14% seen just once and around a fifth held by the top ten. Sequencing was carried out using blood. The origin of the receptors is a woman under 40 with Graves' ophthalmopathy.

The chain recombines TRBV7-2 with TRBJ2-3, with 8 positions matching TRBD1. V shed 1 base, J shed 2 bases, and the junction held 8 bases outside the gene matches. The CDR3 extends over 17 amino acids. In germline, CDR1 is SGHTA, CDR2 FQGNSA. The CDR3 is CASSLGTGKVNTDTQYF. CDR3 DNA sequence: TGTGCCAGCAGCTTAGGGACAGGGAAGGTCAACACAGATACGCAGTATTTT.

The table lists this clonotype with many counts. The CDR3 protein is CASSLRSGSSTDTQYF. Written as DNA, the CDR3 is TGTGCCAGCAGCTTACGTTCAGGGTCTAGCACAGATACGCAGTATTTT. The gene calls are TRBV7-2 and TRBJ2-3, with D possibly matching TRBD1 (5 bases). Germline values: CDR1 SGHTA, CDR2 FQGNSA. V lost 2 bases and J lost 0, with 12 bases in between. This CDR3 contains 16 residues.

This clonotype came up a few times. A much larger clonotype is one base distant, so this may be a read error. V is TRBV20-1 and J is TRBJ1-6; perhaps TRBD1 as D (6 bases). The CDR3 has 16 residues. Germline V CDR1 and CDR2: DFQATT, SNEGSKA (reference sequence). Written as DNA, the CDR3 is TGCAGTGCTAGAGATCAGGGGACCCCCTATAATTCACCCCTCTACTTT. It codes for CSARDQGTPYNSPLYF.

This clonotype occurred many times. V is TRBV30 and J is TRBJ2-3; the match to TRBD1 covers 10 bases. Trimming removed 2 bases from V and 0 bases from J; junction bases left unmatched: 2. CDR1 is GTSNPN, CDR2 SVGIG, per germline (reference sequence). This CDR3 is 15 amino acids long. This chain's CDR3 is CAWSRDRGSTDTQYF. For the CDR3, the DNA is TGTGCCTGGAGTAGGGACAGGGGAAGCACAGATACGCAGTATTTT.

Ten or more counts support this clonotype. The chain joins TRBV18 to TRBJ1-6; D is perhaps TRBD1 (5 bases). There are 16 residues in the CDR3. Trimming pared 6 bases from V and 7 bases from J, leaving 19 bases between. CDR1 is KGHSH and CDR2 is LQKENI in the germline V gene. The CDR3 nucleotides read TGTGCCAGCTCCACCTTGCCCCAGGGTGGCAATTCACCCCTCCACTTT. Its protein is CASSTLPQGGNSPLHF.

This clonotype was found many times. The rearrangement links TRBV6-5 to TRBJ2-5, with D perhaps being TRBD1 or TRBD2 (5 bases each). Germline CDR1 reads MNHEY; CDR2 reads SVGAGI. The CDR3 is 16 residues long. V lost 2 bases, J lost 5 bases, and 18 bases lay in between. The CDR3 region has the DNA TGTGCCAGCAGTTACCGGACGAGGGGATTTGGGGAGACCCAGTACTTC. This gives the protein CASSYRTRGFGETQYF.

This clonotype was seen repeatedly, ten times or more. The rearrangement links TRBV19 to TRBJ2-5; 7 bases are a match to TRBD2. The CDR3 is 14 amino acids. Unmatched junction bases numbered 4, after V lost 5 bases and J lost 1 base. Germline loops: CDR1 LNHDA, CDR2 SQIVND (reference sequence). The DNA of the CDR3 is TGTGCCAGTAGTCACGGCGGGGGCCAAGAGACCCAGTACTTC. Translation: CASSHGGGQETQYF.

The chain links TRBV10-3 to TRBJ1-1, with 8 bases identical to TRBD1. This CDR3 is 15 amino acids long. Trimming at V came to 3 bases and at J to 5 bases, leaving 8 bases not matched to a gene. The germline V gene has CDR1 ENHRY and CDR2 SYGVKD. The CDR3 is CAISDLGQGKTEAFF. CDR3 nucleotides: TGTGCCATCAGTGACCTAGGACAGGGTAAAACTGAAGCTTTCTTT.

This clonotype was picked up many times. J is TRBJ2-3 and V is TRBV10-3; 12 positions agree with TRBD2. Trimming cost V 10 bases and J 6 bases; bases outside gene matches: 11. Germline V gene data show CDR1 as ENHRY and CDR2 as SYGVKD. The CDR3 is made up of 15 amino acids. The CDR3 coding sequence is TGTGCCACGCAACCGCCCGGGACTAGCGGGGATACGCAGTATTTT. This translates into CATQPPGTSGDTQYF.

This clonotype has a count of ten or more. The rearrangement uses TRBV15 and TRBJ2-5, with D tentatively TRBD1 (6 bases). The V end lost 5 bases, the J end lost 6 bases, and 13 bases lay between the germline ends. Germline CDR1 reads LNHNV; CDR2 reads YYDKDF (reference sequence). The CDR3 has 13 residues. The CDR3 sequence is CATSGRDIQTQYF. In DNA form, the CDR3 reads TGTGCCACCAGCGGCCGGGACATTCAGACCCAGTACTTC.